Each of the 27 T cell receptor beta chains below was sequenced from the same sample in a study of blood T cell repertoires in COVID-19. Repertoires were generated with immunoSEQ multiplex PCR, while TCRdb's copy carries only in-frame clones and drops some. The sample has almost 200,000 clones, around four fifths seen once; the top ten hold approximately 0.9%. The material sequenced was peripheral blood. The receptors were gathered from a man aged 55 to 69 with COVID-19, enrolled during active disease.

The chain combines TRBV29-1 with TRBJ1-1; D is unclear. The CDR3 is 10 amino acids. Germline V gene data show CDR1 as SQVTM and CDR2 as ANQGSEA. V was cut by 8 bases and J by 11 bases, with 15 bases left in between. CDR3 sequence reads: CSIGDQAAFF. The CDR3 DNA is TGCAGCATTGGTGACCAGGCGGCTTTCTTT.

The V and J genes are TRBV19 and TRBJ2-7, with a possible D match to TRBD2 (5 bases). Germline assignment: CDR1 LNHDA and CDR2 SQIVND (reference sequence). This CDR3 is built from 13 residues. Deletions cut 6 bases from V and 3 bases from J, with 12 bases between. Here the CDR3 reads CASSPATSYEQYF. CDR3 bases: TGTGCCAGTAGCCCAGCCACTAGCTACGAGCAGTACTTC.

V is TRBV6-5 and J is TRBJ1-2; a weak D match, TRBD1 (6 bases). V lost 2 bases and J lost 6, with 13 bases in between. The germline V gene encodes CDR1 MNHEY and CDR2 SVGAGI. This CDR3 has 14 residues. CDR3 nucleotide sequence: TGTGCCAGCAGTTACGCCACACAGGGTAATGGCTACACCTTC. It encodes CASSYATQGNGYTF.

Only one count was recorded for this clone. The J gene is TRBJ1-5, the V gene TRBV30, with 7 bases lining up with TRBD1. The CDR3 length is 14 residues. The V and J ends lost 3 bases and 4 bases, in that order; junction bases with no gene match: 6. Looked up from germline, CDR1 is GTSNPN and CDR2 is SVGIG (reference sequence). The CDR3 reads CAWSAGQINQPQHF. DNA of the CDR3: TGTGCCTGGAGCGCGGGACAGATAAATCAGCCCCAGCATTTT.

The chain has TRBV7-8 and TRBJ2-7; the D gene is possibly TRBD2 (7 bases). Germline lookup yields CDR1 SGHVS and CDR2 FQNEAQ. This CDR3 has 13 amino acids. Between the trimmed V and J ends, which lost 1 base and 9 bases, there was a span of 13 bases. In DNA, the CDR3 is TGTGCCAGCAGCTTAGAAGGCGGGGGCAGGCAGTACTTC. This encodes CASSLEGGGRQYF.

This clone was counted between two and nine times. This chain joins TRBV29-1 and TRBJ1-2, with D possibly matching TRBD1 (5 bases). The CDR3 length is 15 residues. Germline loops: CDR1 SQVTM, CDR2 ANQGSEA. V lost 4 bases and J 6 bases, leaving 21 bases between the germline ends. DNA of the CDR3: TGCAGCGTTGTGTGGAAGGCAGGCAGGGAGGATGGCTACACCTTC. Residues: CSVVWKAGREDGYTF. Looking up the rest from reference TRBV29-1 and TRBJ1-2 gives the full variable domain: SAVISQKPSRDICQRGTSLTIQCQVDSQVTMMFWYRQQPGQSLTLIATANQGSEATYESGFVIDKFPISRPNLTFSTLTVSNMSPEDSSIYLCSVVWKAGREDGYTFGSGTRLTVV.

The V and J genes are TRBV28 and TRBJ1-1; no reliable D call. The V end was cut by 8 bases, the J end by 1 base, with 11 bases between. CDR3 length: 13 amino acids. CDR1 MDHEN and CDR2 SYDVKM come from the germline V gene. The CDR3 protein is CASHRRPNTEAFF. CDR3 DNA sequence: TGTGCCAGCCATAGGAGGCCGAACACTGAAGCTTTCTTT.

V usage is TRBV5-1 and J usage is TRBJ2-5; D unclear. The germline V and J ends were trimmed by 1 base and 7 bases, with 17 bases remaining between them. Germline CDR1 is SGHRS and CDR2 is YFSETQ. The CDR3 spans 15 residues. CDR3: CASSLYPGGVSTQYF. The CDR3 bases are TGCGCCAGCAGCTTGTACCCCGGCGGTGTTTCGACCCAGTACTTC. Together with reference TRBV5-1 and TRBJ2-5, the CDR3 gives the full variable domain: KAGVTQTPRYLIKTRGQQVTLSCSPISGHRSVSWYQQTPGQGLQFLFEYFSETQRNKGNFPGRFSGRQFSNSRSEMNVSTLELGDSALYLCASSLYPGGVSTQYFGPGTRLLVL.

V is TRBV7-2 and J is TRBJ1-1; tentatively, D is TRBD1 (5 bases). CDR1 SGHTA and CDR2 FQGNSA come from the germline V gene. The CDR3 consists of 14 residues. V lost 0 bases, J lost 7 bases, and 12 bases lay in between. The CDR3 here is CASSLAGRGSEAFF. The CDR3, as DNA: TGTGCCAGCAGCTTAGCGGGGCGGGGGAGTGAAGCTTTCTTT.

This chain joins TRBV7-2 and TRBJ2-7; perhaps TRBD1 as D (6 bases). Germline CDR1 is SGHTA and CDR2 is FQGNSA. V gave up 0 bases and J gave up 5 bases, with 20 bases separating them. The CDR3 covers 17 residues. The CDR3 DNA reads as TGTGCCAGCAGCTTAGCGTTGGGGCTAAGGGGACAAGACGAGCAGTACTTC. As protein: CASSLALGLRGQDEQYF.

The chain uses TRBV27 and TRBJ2-7, with a possible D match to TRBD1 (5 bases). The CDR3 sequence is 15 residues long. Germline V CDR1 and CDR2: MNHEY, SMNVEV (reference sequence). Trimming pared 5 bases from V and 3 bases from J, leaving 17 bases between. CDR3 nucleotide sequence: TGTGCCAGCAGTCCCTGGACACTTCAAGGCTACGAGCAGTACTTC. It yields the protein CASSPWTLQGYEQYF.

CDR3 sequence: CASSNEQVTQPQHF. As DNA, the CDR3 is TGTGCCAGCAGCAACGAACAGGTCACGCAGCCCCAGCATTTT. The chain couples TRBV21-1 to TRBJ1-5; no DNA check was done on the table's D call, TRBD1. TRBV21-1 is deemed a pseudogene. This CDR3 comprises 14 residues.

V and J are TRBV14 and TRBJ1-6; D is undetermined. The CDR3 covers 14 residues. Trimming cost V 0 bases and J 8 bases, with 8 bases left between them. CDR1 SGHDN and CDR2 FVKESK come from the germline V gene. The DNA for the CDR3 is TGTGCCAGCAGCCAAGATTCGGGGTATTCACCCCTCCACTTT. Translated, it gives CASSQDSGYSPLHF.

V is TRBV4-1 and J is TRBJ1-1, with a tentative D call TRBD1 (6 bases). V was shortened by 0 bases and J by 6 bases, with 14 bases between the two germline ends. This CDR3 is built from 15 residues. CDR1 and CDR2 from the germline V gene are MGHRA and YSYEKL. The CDR3 here is CASSQEVRTEAEAFF. The CDR3 nucleotides are TGCGCCAGCAGCCAAGAAGTTCGGACAGAGGCTGAAGCTTTCTTT.

The V and J genes are TRBV10-3 and TRBJ1-1; 9 bases match TRBD1. From germline, CDR1 is ENHRY and CDR2 SYGVKD. CDR3 length: 15 amino acids. Trimming removed 4 bases from V and 4 bases from J; junction bases left unmatched: 7. DNA of the CDR3: TGTGCCATCAGTGGAGGGGACAGGGTCTTCACTGAAGCTTTCTTT. Translation: CAISGGDRVFTEAFF.

The DNA of the CDR3 is TGTGCCAGCAGCTATCGGGACAGGGGCAACTATGGCTACACCTTC. Amino acid sequence: CASSYRDRGNYGYTF. The chain employs TRBV5-4 and TRBJ1-2; 10 bases agree with TRBD1. V shed 3 bases and J 2 bases; nucleotides not matched to a gene: 4. The length of the CDR3 is 15 residues. From germline, CDR1 is SGHNT and CDR2 YYREEE (reference sequence).

The rearrangement uses TRBV4-3 and TRBJ1-3; TRBD1 might be the D (5 bases). The CDR3 consists of 16 residues. Trimming took off 0 bases at V and 2 bases at J, with 11 bases between the two ends. Germline-derived CDR1 and CDR2 are LGHNA and YSLEER. The CDR3 protein is CASSQDAAGPGNTIYF. The DNA for the CDR3 is TGCGCCAGCAGCCAAGATGCGGCGGGACCTGGAAACACCATATATTTT.

This clone was counted a few times. The chain recombines TRBV6-2 or TRBV6-3 with TRBJ1-2; D ambiguous. This CDR3 has 14 residues. In germline, CDR1 is MNHEY, CDR2 SVGEGT. Trimming left V 6 bases short and J 6 bases short, with 17 bases between. CDR3: CASSPNPRGDGYTF. The DNA for the CDR3 is TGTGCCAGCAGCCCCAACCCCCGCGGTGATGGCTACACCTTC.

The J gene is TRBJ1-5, the V gene TRBV7-8; D ambiguous. CDR3 length: 15 residues. The V end lost 0 bases, the J end lost 0 bases, and 6 bases lay between the germline ends. The germline V gene has CDR1 SGHVS and CDR2 FQNEAQ. DNA of the CDR3: TGTGCCAGCAGCTTAGCAATTAATAGCAATCAGCCCCAGCATTTT. Translating it yields CASSLAINSNQPQHF.

The chain recombines TRBV7-2 with TRBJ1-2; 7 nucleotides match TRBD1. The CDR3 spans 15 residues. The germline CDR1 and CDR2 sequences are SGHTA and FQGNSA. V was clipped by 5 bases and J by 4 bases; unmatched bases: 10. The CDR3 here is CASSPQGLLPYGYTF. CDR3 nucleotides: TGTGCCAGCAGCCCACAGGGGCTCCTACCCTATGGCTACACCTTC.

The table lists this clone with a count of one. The genes are TRBV5-1 and TRBJ2-5; 7 bases match TRBD2. The germline V gene encodes CDR1 SGHRS and CDR2 YFSETQ. CDR3 length equals 14 residues. Losses at the gene ends were 1 base for V and 3 bases for J; bases not matched to a gene: 3. The CDR3 loop reads CASSLSRGEETQYF. In DNA form, the CDR3 reads TGCGCCAGCAGCTTGTCCCGGGGGGAAGAGACCCAGTACTTC.

The chain employs TRBV3-1 (or the pseudogene TRBV3-2) and TRBJ2-1; TRBD2 matches 7 bases. Per germline, CDR1 LGHDT and CDR2 YNNKEL (reference sequence). The CDR3 is 17 residues long. Unmatched junction bases numbered 13, after V lost 1 base and J lost 7 bases. This CDR3 reads CASSQVGGRAVRNEQFF. CDR3 nucleotide sequence: TGTGCCAGCAGCCAAGTAGGAGGGAGGGCCGTTAGGAATGAGCAGTTCTTC.

The count of this clone is one. The rearrangement uses TRBV19 and TRBJ2-1; 10 nucleotides line up with TRBD2. The CDR3 totals 15 residues. CDR1 and CDR2 (germline): LNHDA, SQIVND (reference sequence). J lost 7 bases, V lost 8 bases, and 11 bases had no gene match. CDR3: CASRIAGGVSNEQFF. The CDR3, as DNA: TGTGCCAGTCGAATAGCGGGAGGAGTTTCGAATGAGCAGTTCTTC.

The CDR3 DNA is TGCGCCAGCAGCCTCGGGACAGGGAGAGGGGCCAACGTCCTGACTTTC. Translated: CASSLGTGRGANVLTF. The chain employs TRBV5-1 and TRBJ2-6, with 9 nucleotides matching TRBD1. V gave up 4 bases and J gave up 4 bases; unmatched junction bases: 6. The CDR3 consists of 16 residues. From germline, CDR1 is SGHRS and CDR2 YFSETQ.

A few counts support this clone. The rearrangement joins TRBV5-1 to TRBJ1-1; 8 bases are shared with TRBD1. Germline CDR1 reads SGHRS; CDR2 reads YFSETQ. CDR3 length equals 14 residues. Trimming at V came to 5 bases and at J to 2 bases, leaving 5 bases not matched to a gene. CDR3 sequence: CASRSGGSNTEAFF. The CDR3 bases are TGCGCCAGCAGATCAGGGGGCTCTAACACTGAAGCTTTCTTT.

The V gene is TRBV15, the J gene TRBJ1-6, with a tentative D call TRBD1 (5 bases). Germline values: CDR1 LNHNV, CDR2 YYDKDF (reference sequence). The CDR3 runs to 15 residues. V was pared by 8 bases and J by 6 bases, with 17 bases between. CDR3 bases: TGTGCCACCGCGCCCCTGTGGGGGGTTAATTCACCCCTCCACTTT. Its translation is CATAPLWGVNSPLHF.

CDR3 bases: TGTGCCAGTAGTACAGGGGAGAGCCCCTACGAGCAGTACTTC. This encodes CASSTGESPYEQYF. The chain recombines TRBV19 with TRBJ2-7; D perhaps matches TRBD1 (6 bases). This CDR3 contains 14 residues. The germline V gene has CDR1 LNHDA and CDR2 SQIVND (reference sequence). The V end was cut by 4 bases, the J end by 2 bases, with 12 bases between.